The 13 T cell receptor beta chains below come from one sample, sequenced in a study of graft-versus-host responses after intestinal transplantation. Some clones are missing from TCRdb's copy, which holds only in-frame ones; the method was immunoSEQ multiplex PCR. There are tens of thousands of clones in the sample; roughly 90% occur only once, and about 2.7% lies in the top ten. Their antigen targets remain unknown. Sequences were derived from unstimulated CD8+ T cells sorted from spleen or lymph node cells, sampled before intestinal transplant. These receptor sequences come from a human donor who received an intestinal transplant.

The chain employs TRBV4-1 and TRBJ1-1; tentatively, D is TRBD1 (5 bases). V was clipped by 1 base and J by 7 bases, with 13 bases between them. This CDR3 has 14 residues. Germline-derived CDR1 and CDR2 are MGHRA and YSYEKL. The CDR3 DNA sequence: TGCGCCAGCAGCCAAGCGACACAGGCGCATGAAGCTTTCTTT. Translation: CASSQATQAHEAFF.

The J gene is TRBJ2-3, the V gene TRBV15; TRBD1 might be the D (5 bases). Trimming removed 4 bases from V and 3 bases from J, with 11 bases in between. The CDR3 length is 14 residues. CDR1 and CDR2 from the germline V gene are LNHNV and YYDKDF (reference sequence). The CDR3 region has the DNA TGTGCCACCAGCAACTCAGGGATAACAGATACGCAGTATTTT. Protein product: CATSNSGITDTQYF. The full variable domain, completed using reference TRBV15 and TRBJ2-3, is DAMVIQNPRYQVTQFGKPVTLSCSQTLNHNVMYWYQQKSSQAPKLLFHYYDKDFNNEADTPDNFQSRRPNTSFCFLDIRSPGLGDTAMYLCATSNSGITDTQYFGPGTRLTVL.

This rearrangement joins TRBV28 to TRBJ2-1; a possible D gene is TRBD1 (7 bases). V was shortened by 4 bases and J by 7 bases, with 20 bases between the two germline ends. The CDR3 has 16 amino acids. The germline V gene has CDR1 MDHEN and CDR2 SYDVKM. The CDR3 DNA is TGTGCCAGCAGTTCCCCCGGGCAGGGGGGAGTTAATGAGCAGTTCTTC. Encoded protein: CASSSPGQGGVNEQFF. Together with reference TRBV28 and TRBJ2-1, the CDR3 gives the full variable domain: DVKVTQSSRYLVKRTGEKVFLECVQDMDHENMFWYRQDPGLGLRLIYFSYDVKMKEKGDIPEGYSVSREKKERFSLILESASTNQTSMYLCASSSPGQGGVNEQFFGPGTRLTVL.

The chain uses TRBV27 and TRBJ2-2; D may be TRBD2 (5 bases). CDR3 size: 14 residues. Trimming removed 3 bases at V and 8 bases at J, with 13 bases between. Germline V gene lookup returns CDR1 MNHEY and CDR2 SMNVEV (reference sequence). The CDR3 is CASSFNSGGGELFF. CDR3 bases: TGTGCCAGCAGTTTCAATTCCGGCGGGGGGGAGCTGTTTTTT.

The gene calls are TRBV4-2 and TRBJ2-1; TRBD1 agrees at 9 bases. Trimming took 0 bases from V and 10 from J; bases not matched to a gene: 7. The CDR3 is 15 amino acids. Germline loops: CDR1 LGHNA, CDR2 YNFKEQ. The CDR3 bases are TGTGCCAGCAGCCAAGAAGGGAGGACAGGGGTCGAGCAGTTCTTC. Its translation is CASSQEGRTGVEQFF.

V and J are TRBV30 and TRBJ2-7, with 7 bases identical to TRBD2. Germline V gene lookup returns CDR1 GTSNPN and CDR2 SVGIG (reference sequence). With 5 bases clipped from V and 3 bases from J, the junction kept 10 bases outside the gene matches. The CDR3 is made up of 14 amino acids. The CDR3 reads CAWQGRLARYEQYF. The CDR3 nucleotides are TGTGCCTGGCAGGGAAGACTAGCCCGCTACGAGCAGTACTTC.

The J gene is TRBJ1-2, the V gene TRBV7-8; D ambiguous. The V gene's germline CDR1 is SGHVS and CDR2 FQNEAQ. The CDR3 length is 15 residues. The V end lost 5 bases, the J end lost 4 bases, and 17 bases lay between the germline ends. The CDR3 region is CASSTHDQAIYGYTF. The CDR3 DNA sequence: TGTGCCAGCAGCACCCACGACCAGGCTATCTATGGCTACACCTTC. Using reference TRBV7-8 and TRBJ1-2 for the parts outside the CDR3, the full variable domain is GAGVSQSPRYKVAKRGQDVALRCDPISGHVSLFWYQQALGQGPEFLTYFQNEAQLDKSGLPSDRFFAERPEGSVSTLKIQRTQQEDSAVYLCASSTHDQAIYGYTFGSGTRLTVV.

This chain uses TRBV27 with TRBJ2-5; 11 positions match TRBD1. CDR1 is MNHEY and CDR2 is SMNVEV in the germline V gene (reference sequence). After removal of 5 bases from V and 1 base from J, the junction contained 3 bases not matched to a gene. The length of the CDR3 is 15 residues. The CDR3 is CASSRGQGVQETQYF. CDR3 nucleotides: TGTGCCAGCAGTCGGGGACAGGGGGTCCAAGAGACCCAGTACTTC.

This clone was counted once. This chain's CDR3 is CASSSTSGGREGELFF. The CDR3 DNA reads as TGTGCCAGCAGCTCTACTAGCGGGGGCCGGGAAGGGGAGCTGTTTTTT. The chain employs TRBV2 and TRBJ2-2, with 11 bases lining up with TRBD2. Germline CDR1 SNHLY, CDR2 FYNNEI. Unmatched junction bases numbered 11, after V lost 6 bases and J lost 8 bases. This CDR3 is 16 amino acids long.

The chain links TRBV6-1 to TRBJ2-7, with 8 bases matching TRBD1. Trimming removed 4 bases from V and 5 bases from J; junction bases left unmatched: 10. The V gene's germline CDR1 is MNHNS and CDR2 SASEGT. CDR3 size: 15 residues. CDR3 nucleotides: TGTGCCAGCAGTGCGGGCCGGGACAGGTATCACGAGCAGTACTTC. Its translation is CASSAGRDRYHEQYF.

This chain joins TRBV18 and TRBJ1-4; the match to TRBD1 covers 7 bases. Per the germline V gene, CDR1 is KGHSH and CDR2 is LQKENI. The junction had 9 bases not matched to a gene; V was cut back by 3 bases and J by 5 bases. CDR3 length equals 16 residues. CDR3 nucleotide sequence: TGTGCCAGCTCACCGAAACAGGGGCGGAACAATGAAAAACTGTTTTTT. Translated: CASSPKQGRNNEKLFF.

The chain is built from TRBV9 and TRBJ2-2; a weak D match, TRBD2 (6 bases). The germline CDR1 and CDR2 sequences are SGDLS and YYNGEE. This CDR3 has 15 amino acids. The germline V and J ends were trimmed by 2 bases and 2 bases, with 10 bases remaining between them. The CDR3 protein is CASSVGTANTGELFF. The DNA of the CDR3 is TGTGCCAGCAGCGTCGGGACTGCCAACACCGGGGAGCTGTTTTTT.

The CDR3 sequence: CASSSGGAGNQPQHF. DNA of the CDR3: TGTGCCAGTAGTTCGGGGGGCGCGGGCAATCAGCCCCAGCATTTT. The chain recombines TRBV19 with TRBJ1-5, with D possibly TRBD1 on 6 matching bases. The V gene lost 5 bases and the J gene lost 2 bases, with 13 bases spanning the gap. Germline CDR1 is LNHDA and CDR2 is SQIVND (reference sequence). The CDR3 length is 15 residues.